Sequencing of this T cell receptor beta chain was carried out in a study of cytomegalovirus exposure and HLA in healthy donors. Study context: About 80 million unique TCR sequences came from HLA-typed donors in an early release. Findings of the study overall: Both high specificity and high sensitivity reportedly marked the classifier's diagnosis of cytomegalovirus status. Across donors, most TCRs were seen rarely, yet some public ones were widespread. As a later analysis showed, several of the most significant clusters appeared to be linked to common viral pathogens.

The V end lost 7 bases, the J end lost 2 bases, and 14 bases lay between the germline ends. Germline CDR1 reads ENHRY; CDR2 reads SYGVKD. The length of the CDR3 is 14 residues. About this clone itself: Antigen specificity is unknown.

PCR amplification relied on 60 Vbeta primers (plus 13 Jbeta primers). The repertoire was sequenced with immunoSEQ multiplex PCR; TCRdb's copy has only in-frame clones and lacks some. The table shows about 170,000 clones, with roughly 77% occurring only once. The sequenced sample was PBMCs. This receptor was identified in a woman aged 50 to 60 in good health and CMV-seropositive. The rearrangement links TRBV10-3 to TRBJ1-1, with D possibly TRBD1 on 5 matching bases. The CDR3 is CAIKGVGRNTEAFF. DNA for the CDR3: TGTGCCATCAAAGGGGTGGGCCGCAACACTGAAGCTTTCTTT.